This T cell receptor beta chain was sequenced in a study of tumor-infiltrating lymphocytes in primary liver carcinoma. Turning to the study itself: Samples had roughly 3.65 to 7.5 million productive TCRbeta reads, comparable between tissue types.

Germline lookup yields CDR1 MGHRA and CDR2 YSYEKL. CDR3 size: 16 residues. V was cut by 0 bases and J by 7 bases, with 16 bases left in between. The sample holds one count of this clonotype. Its antigen is unknown. Just one base apart from a much larger clone, this may be a read error. Constant-region priming of roughly 500 ng total RNA yielded TCR beta cDNA. It was through three nested multiplex PCR rounds of slightly modified ARM-PCR that TCR beta libraries arose. With TRBV1-TRBV30 forward primers and a C-beta reverse primer, the first two PCR rounds were run for around 11 cycles each. TCRdb re-analysed the multiplex PCR reads in MiXCR, keeping a single row per CDR3 protein. The sample has about 330,000 distinct CDR3 sequences; less than 70% are singletons. For blood RNA, unsorted whole blood served as the source, and germline DNA was extracted too. In advance of surgery, around 4 milliliters of peripheral blood were collected.

General study points: Tumor tissue displayed a significantly greater top-250-clone fraction than blood (p = 0.039).

The gene calls are TRBV4-1 and TRBJ2-1; D may match TRBD1 or TRBD2 (5 bases each). The specimen sequenced was peripheral blood. The TCR was taken from a man aged 40-50 years with primary liver carcinoma and hepatitis B virus infection. This CDR3 reads CASSQDERGARNEQFF. The DNA of the CDR3 is TGCGCCAGCAGCCAAGATGAGAGAGGGGCCCGGAATGAGCAGTTCTTC.